The 7 T cell receptor beta chains given below trace back to one sample, sequenced in a study of cytomegalovirus exposure and HLA in healthy donors. Sequencing used immunoSEQ multiplex PCR; TCRdb keeps in-frame clones, though not all of them. The sample comprises 200,000 to 250,000 clones, 90% to 95% of which are singletons, and approximately 0.99% rests with the top ten. The specimen was PBMCs. The receptors originated from a woman aged 18 to 35 in good health and CMV-seronegative.

The chain uses TRBV11-3 and TRBJ2-2, with 13 bases aligning to TRBD2. The germline V gene encodes CDR1 SGHNT and CDR2 YENEEA. The V and J ends lost 4 bases and 6 bases, in that order; junction bases with no gene match: 14. The CDR3 has 19 residues. The CDR3 reads CASSYGLAGEMHRSGELFF. The CDR3 DNA is TGTGCCAGCAGCTATGGACTAGCGGGAGAAATGCACCGTTCCGGGGAGCTGTTTTTT. Full variable domain (remainder filled in from reference TRBV11-3 and TRBJ2-2): EAGVVQSPRYKIIEKKQPVAFWCNPISGHNTLYWYLQNLGQGPELLIRYENEEAVDDSQLPKDRFSAERLKGVDSTLKIQPAELGDSAVYLCASSYGLAGEMHRSGELFFGEGSRLTVL.

This rearrangement joins TRBV4-1 to TRBJ2-5; maybe TRBD2 (6 bases). V was cut by 3 bases and J by 5 bases, with 16 bases left in between. The CDR3 contains 15 residues. Per germline, CDR1 MGHRA and CDR2 YSYEKL. CDR3 region: CASSHPAGSEETQYF. Here the CDR3 DNA reads TGCGCCAGCAGCCATCCCGCGGGGTCGGAGGAGACCCAGTACTTC.

The sample holds one count of this clone. V usage is TRBV6-5 and J usage is TRBJ1-1; D might be TRBD1 (5 bases). The CDR3 has 15 residues. Germline lookup yields CDR1 MNHEY and CDR2 SVGAGI. Trimming took off 0 bases at V and 0 bases at J, with 8 bases between the two ends. DNA of the CDR3: TGTGCCAGCAGTTACTCCGCGGGACTGAACACTGAAGCTTTCTTT. Its protein is CASSYSAGLNTEAFF.

This sequence joins TRBV29-1 and TRBJ1-1; a weak D match, TRBD1 (5 bases). Germline-derived CDR1 and CDR2 are SQVTM and ANQGSEA. V dropped 7 bases and J dropped 10 bases, with 16 bases sitting between them. The CDR3 length is 11 residues. The CDR3 DNA sequence: TGCAGCGGGAGCGGGACCTCGGGAGCTTTCTTT. It specifies CSGSGTSGAFF.

The rearrangement links TRBV27 to TRBJ2-7, with 7 bases lining up with TRBD2. Germline CDR1 is MNHEY and CDR2 is SMNVEV (reference sequence). The CDR3 runs 14 residues. The trim removed 3 bases at V and 3 bases at J, leaving 5 bases unmatched. DNA of the CDR3: TGTGCCAGCAGTTTCGGGGGGTTAAGCTACGAGCAGTACTTC. This sequence encodes CASSFGGLSYEQYF.

The V call is TRBV28, the J call TRBJ1-5; a weak D match, TRBD1 (5 bases). The CDR3 extends over 14 amino acids. V shed 2 bases and J shed 6 bases, with 11 bases lying between them. CDR1 and CDR2 from the germline V gene are MDHEN and SYDVKM. DNA for the CDR3: TGTGCCAGCAGTTTAGTGGGGCATGGTCAGCCCCAGCATTTT. Translation gives CASSLVGHGQPQHF.

The chain carries TRBV7-9 and TRBJ2-5; 10 bases are shared with TRBD1. The germline V gene has CDR1 SEHNR and CDR2 FQNEAQ (reference sequence). V gave up 5 bases and J gave up 2 bases; unmatched junction bases: 8. The CDR3 consists of 16 residues. CDR3 in amino acids: CASSPLADRGQETQYF. CDR3 DNA sequence: TGTGCCAGCAGCCCCTTAGCGGACAGGGGGCAAGAGACCCAGTACTTC.